This TCR beta chain originates from a study of blood T cell repertoires in COVID-19. Study-wide context: Collection of acute and convalescent COVID-19 samples took place in the United States, Italy and Spain. Sample material is recorded as cDNA or gDNA derived from T cells, B-cell-depleted T cells, or PBMCs.

This clone was seen just once. V lost 6 bases to trimming and J lost 5 bases; unmatched junction nucleotides: 9. Germline CDR1 SGHAT, CDR2 FQNNGV. The length of the CDR3 is 14 residues. In the source study's methods: Cell counts per sample came from amplifying reference gene primers. Sequencing used immunoSEQ multiplex PCR; TCRdb keeps in-frame clones, though not all of them. V and J calls and clone size come straight from that table; D and trimming were deduced from the DNA. The sample consists of over 50,000 clones, more than 85% of them appearing once. The rearrangement uses TRBV11-2 and TRBJ1-2; the match to TRBD1 covers 7 bases. The sequencing input was peripheral blood. The receptor's source is a man aged 50 or older with active COVID-19. CDR3: CASRRPDRAYGYTF. The CDR3 DNA reads TGTGCCAGCAGGAGACCCGACAGGGCGTATGGCTACACCTTC.